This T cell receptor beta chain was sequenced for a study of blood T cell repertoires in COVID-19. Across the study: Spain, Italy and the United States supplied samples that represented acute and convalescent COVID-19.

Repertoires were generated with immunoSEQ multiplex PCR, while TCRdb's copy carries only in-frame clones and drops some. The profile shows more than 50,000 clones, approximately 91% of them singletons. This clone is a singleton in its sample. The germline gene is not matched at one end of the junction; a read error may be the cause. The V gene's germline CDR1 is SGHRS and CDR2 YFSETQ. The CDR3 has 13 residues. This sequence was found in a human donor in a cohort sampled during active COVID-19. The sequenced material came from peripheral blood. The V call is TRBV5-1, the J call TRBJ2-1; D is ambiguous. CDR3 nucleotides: TGCGCCAGCAGTTTGGAGCCGGTCAATGAGCAGTTCTTC. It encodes CASSLEPVNEQFF.